The rows below give T cell receptor beta chains drawn from one sample of a study of blood T cell repertoires in COVID-19. The assay was immunoSEQ multiplex PCR, and TCRdb's table has in-frame clones only and misses some. The data hold roughly 230,000 clones, with about 87% observed a single time. Material: peripheral blood. These receptors were collected from a man between 65 and 85 years old with acute or convalescent COVID-19. CDR3s include the opening cysteine and the closing phenylalanine or tryptophan. D genes are given only for firm matches. Expanded clones get a size class; other rows say once, few or many, or leave the size out.

clone size	J gene	D gene	V gene	CDR3 DNA	CDR3 protein
NA	TRBJ2-2	NA	TRBV2	TGTGCCAGCATTGGACAAAACACCGGGGAGCTGTTTTTT	CASIGQNTGELFF
many	TRBJ2-1	NA	TRBV9	TGTGCCAGCAGCGTAGGTGAAGCAGGCAATGAGCAGTTCTTC	CASSVGEAGNEQFF
NA	TRBJ2-1	TRBD2	TRBV28	TGTGCCAGCCTTGGACTAGCGGGCTTCTCCTACAATGAGCAGTTCTTC	CASLGLAGFSYNEQFF
NA	TRBJ2-2	NA	TRBV27	TGTGCCAGCCGCGTTACCGGACAGGGGAGCGGGAGTGGGACCGGGGAGCTGTTTTTT	CASRVTGQGSGSGTGELFF
NA	TRBJ1-2	TRBD1	TRBV6-5	TGTGCCAGCAGTTTGGGACAGGGGAACGGCTACACCTTC	CASSLGQGNGYTF
NA	TRBJ1-3	TRBD1	TRBV3-1/TRBV3-2	TGTGCCAGCAGCCATTCCGGGACAGGGATTCTCGGAAACACCATATATTTT	CASSHSGTGILGNTIYF
NA	TRBJ2-3	NA	TRBV24-1	TGTGCCACCAGTGATTCGCTACCGGGAGTGTCAGATACGCAGTATTTT	CATSDSLPGVSDTQYF
NA	TRBJ1-1	NA	TRBV5-5	TGTGCCAGCAGCTTGGATGGGACAGAAGCTTTCTTT	CASSLDGTEAFF
NA	TRBJ2-1	NA	TRBV11-2	TGTGCCAGCAGCTCCCTCAATGAGCAGTTCTTC	CASSSLNEQFF
NA	TRBJ2-1	TRBD1	TRBV7-2	TGTGCCAGCAGCCTATTGACAGGGAGCTACAATGAGCAGTTCTTC	CASSLLTGSYNEQFF
NA	TRBJ1-2	TRBD1	TRBV5-6	TGTGCCAGCAGCTTGGCAGCAGGGGGGACCTATGGCTACACCTTC	CASSLAAGGTYGYTF
NA	TRBJ1-3	TRBD1	TRBV6-6	TGTGCCAGCAGTTACTCGACAGGGAATGCTGGAAACACCATATATTTT	CASSYSTGNAGNTIYF
NA	TRBJ2-7	TRBD2	TRBV5-1	TGCGCCAGCAGCACGGCGGGGGTCGGAGGAGGGGAGCAGTACTTC	CASSTAGVGGGEQYF
NA	TRBJ1-5	NA	TRBV2	TGTGCCAGCTCCAGGGGCGGTGATGATCAGCCCCAGCATTTT	CASSRGGDDQPQHF
NA	TRBJ2-3	TRBD2	TRBV15	TGTGCCACCAGCACCCCCAGCGGGGTCTGGGATACGCAGTATTTT	CATSTPSGVWDTQYF
NA	TRBJ2-1	NA	TRBV28	TGTGCCAGCAGTTTTGAGTTTTCCTACAATGAGCAGTTCTTC	CASSFEFSYNEQFF
NA	TRBJ1-2	TRBD1	TRBV18	TGTGCCAGCTCACCAGGAGGGACAGCCGCGTCTAACTATGGCTACACCTTC	CASSPGGTAASNYGYTF
NA	TRBJ2-7	NA	TRBV11-1	TGTGCCAGCAGCTTAAGGGAGAGGGAGCAGTACTTC	CASSLREREQYF
NA	TRBJ2-7	TRBD1	TRBV10-3	TGTGCCATAGCCGGGACAGGGAGCTCCTACGAGCAGTACTTC	CAIAGTGSSYEQYF
NA	TRBJ1-1	NA	TRBV9	TGTGCCAGCAGACCCTCGAGGCAGGGGAGAACCCTCTTTAACACTGAAGCTTTCTTT	CASRPSRQGRTLFNTEAFF
NA	TRBJ1-4	NA	TRBV24-1	TGTGCCACCAGTGAGTCCAGGGGCTTCGGAGAAAAACTGTTTTTT	CATSESRGFGEKLFF
once	TRBJ2-5	NA	TRBV5-8	TGTGCCAGCAGCCTCGGAACAGCCTTCCAAGAGACCCAGTACTTC	CASSLGTAFQETQYF
NA	TRBJ2-7	NA	TRBV30	TGTGCCTGGAGCCCTGTAGCTGGGGAGCAGTACTTC	CAWSPVAGEQYF